The 30 T cell receptor beta chains below all came from one sample that was sequenced in a study of T cell changes during pregnancy in multiple sclerosis. Data came from immunoSEQ multiplex PCR; TCRdb stores just in-frame clones and leaves some out. The sample has over 65,000 clones, about 90% seen once. The sequenced sample was peripheral blood, obtained in the second trimester of pregnancy. These receptors were obtained from a female donor with multiple sclerosis, enrolled in a pregnancy study.

The V call is TRBV7-3, the J call TRBJ2-7, with TRBD2 matching 8 bases. Germline V gene data show CDR1 as SGHTA and CDR2 as FQGTGA. V lost 5 bases and J lost 4; bases outside the gene matches: 10. This CDR3 has 15 residues. CDR3 in amino acids: CASSLHSGAGYEQYF. Written as DNA, the CDR3 is TGTGCCAGCAGCCTACATAGCGGGGCGGGATACGAGCAGTACTTC.

This clone was counted once. The chain employs TRBV15 and TRBJ2-7, with D possibly matching TRBD2 (6 bases). V lost 1 base and J 3 bases, leaving 13 bases between the germline ends. The length of the CDR3 is 15 residues. Germline-derived CDR1 and CDR2 are LNHNV and YYDKDF (reference sequence). CDR3 in DNA: TGTGCCACCAGCAGAGTCGGAGGGAATTACTACGAGCAGTACTTC. It encodes CATSRVGGNYYEQYF.

This chain connects TRBV7-2 to TRBJ1-6; D might be TRBD1 (6 bases). CDR3 length: 16 residues. Germline CDR1 reads SGHTA; CDR2 reads FQGNSA. The germline V and J ends were trimmed by 4 bases and 4 bases, with 14 bases remaining between them. The CDR3 nucleotides are TGTGCCAGCAGCTCCCAGACAGGACTTTATAATTCACCCCTCCACTTT. Protein product: CASSSQTGLYNSPLHF.

The chain joins TRBV7-9 to TRBJ1-2; D is undetermined. CDR3 length equals 13 residues. V was clipped by 3 bases and J by 4 bases, with 9 bases between them. Germline V gives CDR1 SEHNR, CDR2 FQNEAQ (reference sequence). CDR3 sequence reads: CASSFGPSYGYTF. The CDR3 DNA reads as TGTGCCAGCAGCTTCGGTCCCTCCTATGGCTACACCTTC.

The rearrangement links TRBV5-5 to TRBJ2-7; D is perhaps TRBD1 (5 bases). This CDR3 contains 13 residues. In germline, CDR1 is SGHKS, CDR2 YYEKEE (reference sequence). V was cut by 4 bases and J by 6 bases, with 14 bases left in between. CDR3 coding DNA: TGTGCCAGCAGCCAGTTGGCAGGGCCCGAGCAGTACTTC. Translating gives CASSQLAGPEQYF.

This chain joins TRBV25-1 and TRBJ1-2; possible D gene TRBD1, 5 bases. The germline gives CDR1 MGHDK, CDR2 SYGVNS. CDR3 length: 14 amino acids. The V end lost 2 bases, the J end lost 5 bases, and 12 bases lay between the germline ends. The CDR3 bases are TGTGCCAGCAGTGAACTAGGGGAACGGTATGGCTACACCTTC. Amino acids: CASSELGERYGYTF.

V gene TRBV7-9 combines with J gene TRBJ2-1; D possibly corresponds to TRBD1 (6 bases). V shed 5 bases and J shed 4 bases, with 18 bases lying between them. In germline, CDR1 is SEHNR, CDR2 FQNEAQ (reference sequence). The CDR3 is 16 residues long. This CDR3 reads CASSPSTGRNYNEQFF. CDR3 bases: TGTGCCAGCAGCCCGTCGACAGGCCGGAATTACAATGAGCAGTTCTTC.

This clone has more than one count but fewer than ten. CDR3 DNA sequence: TGTGCCAGCAGCTTAGGAGGGGGCGTAGTCTCCTATGGCTACACCTTC. Translated, it gives CASSLGGGVVSYGYTF. The genes are TRBV7-2 and TRBJ1-2; 7 bases map to TRBD1. The germline CDR1 and CDR2 sequences are SGHTA and FQGNSA. Trimming cost V 1 base and J 4 bases; bases outside gene matches: 9. The CDR3 consists of 16 residues.

This chain connects TRBV7-3 to TRBJ2-5, with 10 bases identical to TRBD2. Germline assignment: CDR1 SGHTA and CDR2 FQGTGA. Trimming removed 2 bases from V and 4 bases from J; junction bases left unmatched: 7. CDR3 length equals 16 residues. The CDR3 DNA reads as TGTGCCAGCAGCTTAGCGGCTAGCGGGGGAGTAGAGACCCAGTACTTC. This sequence encodes CASSLAASGGVETQYF.

The rearrangement uses TRBV5-4 and TRBJ1-2; D may be TRBD1 (6 bases). V was pared by 4 bases and J by 3 bases, with 13 bases between. The germline V gene has CDR1 SGHNT and CDR2 YYREEE (reference sequence). CDR3 length: 14 residues. The CDR3 is CASSLTGRDYGYTF. The CDR3 region has the DNA TGTGCCAGCAGCCTGACAGGCAGGGACTATGGCTACACCTTC.

This chain links TRBV30 with TRBJ1-2; 7 bases map to TRBD1. The CDR3 extends over 16 amino acids. Germline V lookup: CDR1 GTSNPN, CDR2 SVGIG (reference sequence). The V segment lost 7 bases and the J segment 7 bases; nucleotides outside the gene matches: 21. The CDR3 DNA reads TGTGCCTTCGAGGAGGTGACAGGGCCGTTGGGGAGTGGCTACACCTTC. Translated, it gives CAFEEVTGPLGSGYTF.

This clone has a handful of counts. This chain joins TRBV12-5 and TRBJ2-7; the match to TRBD1 covers 7 bases. The CDR3 consists of 16 residues. The trim removed 0 bases at V and 3 bases at J, leaving 8 bases unmatched. Germline CDR1 and CDR2: LGHNT and FRNRAP. CDR3 bases: TGTGCTAGTGGTTTGGTGGCAGGGGGAATGGTCTACGAGCAGTACTTC. It is translated as CASGLVAGGMVYEQYF.

A remark on this clone: This sample includes further DNA sequences coding for the same CDR3. The chain employs TRBV7-9 and TRBJ1-6; unclear D gene. The CDR3 spans 14 residues. V was clipped by 5 bases and J by 1 base, with 6 bases between them. CDR1 is SEHNR and CDR2 is FQNEAQ in the germline V gene (reference sequence). The DNA of the CDR3 is TGTGCCAGCAGCGGCCAGTCCTATAATTCACCCCTCCACTTT. Protein product: CASSGQSYNSPLHF.

The CDR3 is CASSQEASGRGAGTEAFF. CDR3 bases: TGCGCCAGCAGCCAAGAAGCATCAGGGAGGGGAGCGGGCACTGAAGCTTTCTTT. The chain carries TRBV4-3 and TRBJ1-1, with D possibly being TRBD1 (5 bases). Trimming removed 0 bases at V and 4 bases at J, with 21 bases between. This CDR3 spans 18 amino acids. Germline V lookup: CDR1 LGHNA, CDR2 YSLEER.

This sequence joins TRBV2 and TRBJ1-5, with D unresolved. CDR3 length: 15 amino acids. The germline V gene has CDR1 SNHLY and CDR2 FYNNEI. Trimming took 2 bases from V and 0 from J, leaving 8 bases between them. CDR3 in DNA: TGTGCCAGCAGTGAAAGCGGATATAGCAATCAGCCCCAGCATTTT. Amino acids: CASSESGYSNQPQHF. The full variable domain, with the rest looked up from reference TRBV2 and TRBJ1-5, is EPEVTQTPSHQVTQMGQEVILRCVPISNHLYFYWYRQILGQKVEFLVSFYNNEISEKSEIFDDQFSVERPDGSNFTLKIRSTKLEDSAMYFCASSESGYSNQPQHFGDGTRLSIL.

The V gene is TRBV18, the J gene TRBJ2-7; 7 bases fit TRBD1. Germline lookup yields CDR1 KGHSH and CDR2 LQKENI. The J segment lost 5 bases and the V segment lost 1 base, leaving 5 bases of the junction unmatched. The CDR3 is 14 residues long. The CDR3 region is CASSPLPDRHEQYF. The CDR3 nucleotides are TGTGCCAGCTCACCACTTCCGGACAGGCACGAGCAGTACTTC.

The chain combines TRBV4-2 with TRBJ2-2; 7 nucleotides match TRBD1. The junction had 6 bases not matched to a gene; V was cut back by 4 bases and J by 4 bases. The CDR3 runs to 15 residues. CDR1 and CDR2 from the germline V gene are LGHNA and YNFKEQ. Here the CDR3 reads CASSPGTAITGELFF. CDR3 nucleotide sequence: TGTGCCAGCAGCCCGGGGACAGCGATCACCGGGGAGCTGTTTTTT.

Turning to this clone: A read error may be the cause here, since a much bigger clone is one base away. The J gene is TRBJ1-1, the V gene TRBV4-2, with D hard to call. The CDR3 is 11 residues long. The germline gives CDR1 LGHNA, CDR2 YNFKEQ. The germline V and J ends were trimmed by 5 bases and 2 bases, with 3 bases remaining between them. CDR3 bases: TGTGCCAGCAGCTTAAACACTGAAGCTTTCTTT. Its translation is CASSLNTEAFF.

J is TRBJ1-2 and V is TRBV6-5; weak D call: TRBD1 (5 bases). The CDR3 sequence is 13 residues long. Germline-derived CDR1 and CDR2 are MNHEY and SVGAGI. Between the trimmed V and J ends, which lost 2 bases and 1 base, there was a span of 5 bases. The CDR3, as DNA: TGTGCCAGCAGTTACGACAGTAACTATGGCTACACCTTC. Protein: CASSYDSNYGYTF.

This clone was detected once. As DNA, the CDR3 is TGTGCCAGCTCACCGAGGAGGACAGGGAGTAGCACAGATACGCAGTATTTT. Amino acid sequence: CASSPRRTGSSTDTQYF. V gene TRBV18 combines with J gene TRBJ2-3, with 8 positions matching TRBD1. The V gene's germline CDR1 is KGHSH and CDR2 LQKENI. The V gene end was trimmed by 3 bases and the J gene end by 0 bases; junction bases not matched to a gene: 8. The CDR3 is made up of 17 amino acids.

The genes are TRBV5-1 and TRBJ2-3; weak D call: TRBD1 (6 bases). Germline V gene lookup returns CDR1 SGHRS and CDR2 YFSETQ. This CDR3 has 15 residues. V was pared by 4 bases and J by 0 bases, with 12 bases between. This CDR3 reads CASSPIGQSTDTQYF. The CDR3 nucleotides are TGCGCCAGCAGCCCGATCGGACAGAGCACAGATACGCAGTATTTT.

The rearrangement links TRBV25-1 to TRBJ2-7; TRBD1 agrees at 9 bases. The CDR3 covers 14 residues. Germline V CDR1 and CDR2: MGHDK, SYGVNS. The junction had 4 bases not matched to a gene; V was cut back by 4 bases and J by 3 bases. CDR3 sequence reads: CASSGTGALYEQYF. DNA of the CDR3: TGTGCCAGCAGTGGGACAGGGGCTCTCTACGAGCAGTACTTC.

The rearrangement joins TRBV5-5 to TRBJ1-4, with unresolved D. The V end lost 4 bases, the J end lost 7 bases, and 23 bases lay between the germline ends. CDR3 length: 17 amino acids. Germline-derived CDR1 and CDR2 are SGHKS and YYEKEE (reference sequence). The CDR3 sequence: CASSVPSTAVLSEKLFF. In DNA form, the CDR3 reads TGTGCCAGCAGCGTTCCGTCGACCGCGGTTCTAAGTGAAAAACTGTTTTTT.

The V and J genes are TRBV6-1 and TRBJ1-6; D unclear. V was pared by 6 bases and J by 3 bases, with 12 bases between. CDR1 and CDR2 from the germline V gene are MNHNS and SASEGT. The CDR3 covers 15 residues. This CDR3 reads CASRPQLFYNSPLHF. The CDR3, as DNA: TGTGCCAGCAGGCCCCAACTGTTCTATAATTCACCCCTCCACTTT.

The chain carries TRBV9 and TRBJ1-1; TRBD1 is a possible D gene (5 bases). CDR3 size: 14 residues. V lost 0 bases, J lost 1 base, and 7 bases lay in between. Looked up from germline, CDR1 is SGDLS and CDR2 is YYNGEE. DNA for the CDR3: TGTGCCAGCAGCGTAGGGACAACGAACACTGAAGCTTTCTTT. This gives the protein CASSVGTTNTEAFF.

The genes are TRBV10-3 and TRBJ2-7; 10 nucleotides line up with TRBD2. Germline CDR1 and CDR2: ENHRY and SYGVKD. This CDR3 is 17 amino acids long. J gave up 3 bases and V 3 bases, and 11 bases lay outside the gene matches. The DNA for the CDR3 is TGTGCCATCAGTGAAATCGGAGAGACTAGCGGGCTCTACGAGCAGTACTTC. This codes for CAISEIGETSGLYEQYF.

This clone was detected once. The genes are TRBV7-9 and TRBJ2-1; D is perhaps TRBD1 (6 bases). CDR3 size: 15 residues. Per the germline V gene, CDR1 is SEHNR and CDR2 is FQNEAQ (reference sequence). V lost 2 bases to trimming and J lost 7 bases, with 15 bases between them. CDR3 nucleotides: TGTGCCAGCAGCTTAACAGGGCCCTTTGGGAATGAGCAGTTCTTC. This sequence encodes CASSLTGPFGNEQFF. Drawing the rest from reference TRBV7-9 and TRBJ2-1, the complete variable domain is DTGVSQNPRHKITKRGQNVTFRCDPISEHNRLYWYRQTLGQGPEFLTYFQNEAQLEKSRLLSDRFSAERPKGSFSTLEIQRTEQGDSAMYLCASSLTGPFGNEQFFGPGTRLTVL.

This rearrangement joins TRBV7-8 to TRBJ2-2, with 7 positions matching TRBD2. This CDR3 is built from 18 residues. Germline CDR1 is SGHVS and CDR2 is FQNEAQ. The trim removed 5 bases at V and 0 bases at J, leaving 12 bases unmatched. This CDR3 is CASSEPSGGRSNTGELFF. The CDR3 DNA reads TGTGCCAGCAGCGAACCCTCCGGGGGGAGGTCGAACACCGGGGAGCTGTTTTTT.

This clone was seen only once. V is TRBV27 and J is TRBJ2-2, with D possibly being TRBD1 (5 bases). The germline V gene has CDR1 MNHEY and CDR2 SMNVEV (reference sequence). The V gene lost 6 bases and the J gene lost 1 base, with 15 bases spanning the gap. This CDR3 is built from 16 residues. The chain's CDR3 is CASSSVDSLNTGELFF. DNA for the CDR3: TGTGCCAGCAGCTCCGTCGACAGTCTGAACACCGGGGAGCTGTTTTTT.

The rearrangement links TRBV5-4 to TRBJ1-3; TRBD1 aligns across 9 bases. The CDR3 consists of 16 residues. Per germline, CDR1 SGHNT and CDR2 YYREEE (reference sequence). J was trimmed by 3 bases and V by 2 bases; bases with no gene match: 6. The DNA of the CDR3 is TGTGCCAGCAGCTTAACAGGGGGCCCGGTTGGAAACACCATATATTTT. This codes for CASSLTGGPVGNTIYF.